The present entry profiles one T cell receptor beta chain with its context. The antigen is not known. The data are from a study of shared clonotypes between healthy human individuals. For the study at large: Each donor's CD8 memory used one plate, CD8 naive two, each CD4 subset three. Overall study results and limits: Shared clonotypes across all four donors exceeded non-shared ones in generation probability.

Generated by immunoSEQ multiplex PCR, the TCRdb table keeps only in-frame clones and is missing some. Of 950,000 to 1,100,000 clones in the sample, more than 65% are singletons; the top ten hold approximately 1.5%. All participating donors were Caucasian adults from Nashville, Tennessee. The CDR3 totals 12 residues. Sequencing was carried out using memory CD4+ T cells sorted from blood. Subset in this sample: CD45RA-negative fraction. This sequence originates from a man in his late teens or twenties in good health. V and J are TRBV21-1 and TRBJ2-7; TRBD1 is the table's D call and was not checked against the DNA. TRBV21-1 represents a pseudogene. CDR3 sequence reads: CASSKESAGYYF. The CDR3 DNA sequence: TGTGCCAGCAGCAAAGAGTCGGCAGGGTACTACTTC.